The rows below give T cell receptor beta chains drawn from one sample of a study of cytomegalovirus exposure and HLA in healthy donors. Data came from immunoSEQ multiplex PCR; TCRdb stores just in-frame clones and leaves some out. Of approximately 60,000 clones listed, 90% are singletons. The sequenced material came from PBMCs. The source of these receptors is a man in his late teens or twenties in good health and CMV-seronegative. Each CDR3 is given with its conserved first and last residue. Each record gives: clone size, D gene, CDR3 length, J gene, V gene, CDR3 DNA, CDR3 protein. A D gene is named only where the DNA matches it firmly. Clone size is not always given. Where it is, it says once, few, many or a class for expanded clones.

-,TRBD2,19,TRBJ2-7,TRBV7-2,TGTGCCAGCAGCTTACTTCGGACCGGGCTAGCGGGGGTCCCCCACGAGCAGTACTTC,CASSLLRTGLAGVPHEQYF
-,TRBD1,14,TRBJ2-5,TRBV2,TGTGCCAGCAGTGAGTACAGGGGGGACGAGACCCAGTACTTC,CASSEYRGDETQYF
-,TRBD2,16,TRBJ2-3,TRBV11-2,TGTGCCAGCACTTCGACTAGCGGGACGGGCACAGATACGCAGTATTTT,CASTSTSGTGTDTQYF
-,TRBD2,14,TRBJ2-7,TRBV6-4,TGTGCCAGCAGGCGGGAGTGGAGCTCCTACGAGCAGTACTTC,CASRREWSSYEQYF
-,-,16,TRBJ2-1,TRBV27,TGTGCCAGCAGTTTGCAACGGACTGGCGGGCACGATGAGCAGTTCTTC,CASSLQRTGGHDEQFF
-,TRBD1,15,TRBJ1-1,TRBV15,TGTGCCACCAGCAGAGTCGGACAGGGTATTGCTGAAGCTTTCTTT,CATSRVGQGIAEAFF
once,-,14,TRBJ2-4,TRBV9,TGTGCCAGCAGCGGCGGTCTAGCCAAAAACATTCAGTACTTC,CASSGGLAKNIQYF
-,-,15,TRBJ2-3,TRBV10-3,TGTGCCATCCGGTCCGGGGCGGAAGGGGGAGATACGCAGTATTTT,CAIRSGAEGGDTQYF
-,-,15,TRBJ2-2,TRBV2,TGTGCCAGCAGAGGGACTCCCGCGAACACCGGGGAGCTGTTTTTT,CASRGTPANTGELFF
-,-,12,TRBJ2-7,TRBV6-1,TGTGCCAGCAACTACGACCCGGGCGAGCAGTACTTC,CASNYDPGEQYF
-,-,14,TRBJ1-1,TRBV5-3,TGTGCCAGAAGCCCCGGGGTCACTCACACTGAAGCTTTCTTT,CARSPGVTHTEAFF
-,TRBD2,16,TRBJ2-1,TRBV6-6,TGTGCCAGCAGTCAGACTAGCGGTAGCTCCTACAATGAGCAGTTCTTC,CASSQTSGSSYNEQFF
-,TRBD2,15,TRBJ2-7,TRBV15,TGTGCCACCAGCAGGGGACTAGCGGGAGCGGGCGAGCAGTACTTC,CATSRGLAGAGEQYF
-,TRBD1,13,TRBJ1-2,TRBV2,TGTGCCAGCAGTGAAGTCAGGGGGCTTAACTACACCTTC,CASSEVRGLNYTF
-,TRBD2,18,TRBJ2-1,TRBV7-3,TGTGCCAGCAGCTTAACAACGGCAGGACTAGCGGGAGAGGGAGAGCAGTTCTTC,CASSLTTAGLAGEGEQFF
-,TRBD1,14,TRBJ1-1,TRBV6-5,TGTGCCAGCAGTGCGGGGACAGGGCACACTGAAGCTTTCTTT,CASSAGTGHTEAFF
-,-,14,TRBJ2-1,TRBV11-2,TGTGCCAGCAGCTTAGATCTAGTATCCAATGAGCAGTTCTTC,CASSLDLVSNEQFF
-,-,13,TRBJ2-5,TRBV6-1,TGTGCCAGCAGCCGGCGGATCCAAGAGACCCAGTACTTC,CASSRRIQETQYF
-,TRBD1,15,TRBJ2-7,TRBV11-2,TGTGCCAGCAGGCACCCCGGGACAGGGGACTACGAGCAGTACTTC,CASRHPGTGDYEQYF
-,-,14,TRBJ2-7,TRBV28,TGTGCCAGCACCCCTGGGACTTCCAACTACGAGCAGTACTTC,CASTPGTSNYEQYF
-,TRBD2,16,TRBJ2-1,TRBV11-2,TGTGCCAGCAGCAGTGGGGTAGCGGGTAACTACAATGAGCAGTTCTTC,CASSSGVAGNYNEQFF
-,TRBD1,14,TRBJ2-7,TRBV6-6,TGTGCCAGCAGTTTGGGACAGGGACGAGGCGAGCAGTACTTC,CASSLGQGRGEQYF
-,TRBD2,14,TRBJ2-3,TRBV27,TGTGCCAGCAGTGGGGGGACTAGCGGGGATACGCAGTATTTT,CASSGGTSGDTQYF
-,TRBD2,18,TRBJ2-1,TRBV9,TGTGCCAGCAGCCCCGTGCCTAGCGGGAGGACTTCCCCAGGTGAGCAGTTCTTC,CASSPVPSGRTSPGEQFF
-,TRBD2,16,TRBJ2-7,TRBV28,TGTGCCAGCAGTTTGATACTAGCGGGAGGTTCCTACGAGCAGTACTTC,CASSLILAGGSYEQYF
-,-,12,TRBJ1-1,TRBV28,TGTGCCAGCAGGAACCTCCTACTTGAAGCTTTCTTT,CASRNLLLEAFF
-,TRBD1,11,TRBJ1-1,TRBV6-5,TGTGCCAGCAGGGGGACAGTTGAAGCTTTCTTT,CASRGTVEAFF
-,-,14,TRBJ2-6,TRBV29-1,TGCAGCGTTGATGCACACAATGGGGCCAACGTCCTGACTTTC,CSVDAHNGANVLTF
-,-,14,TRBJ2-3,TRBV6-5,TGTGCCAGCAGTTACAGTGCCGGTCGAGATACGCAGTATTTT,CASSYSAGRDTQYF
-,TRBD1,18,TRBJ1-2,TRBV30,TGTGCCTGGAGTGGACTAACCGGGACAGGGAGTCGTCACTATGGCTACACCTTC,CAWSGLTGTGSRHYGYTF
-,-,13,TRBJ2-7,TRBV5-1,TGCGCCAGCAGTCCCGGTGGTAGGGAGGAGCAGTACTTC,CASSPGGREEQYF
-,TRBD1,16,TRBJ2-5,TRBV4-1,TGCGCCAGCAGCCTCGGACAGGGCTCGTACCAAGAGACCCAGTACTTC,CASSLGQGSYQETQYF
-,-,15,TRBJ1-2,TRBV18,TGTGCCAGCTCACCGGCGGGACGGACTAACTATGGCTACACCTTC,CASSPAGRTNYGYTF
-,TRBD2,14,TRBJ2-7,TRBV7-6,TGTGCCAGCAGCCCGGGACTAGCGGGATACGAGCAGTACTTC,CASSPGLAGYEQYF
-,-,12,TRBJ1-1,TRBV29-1,TGCAGCGTAGAGATCGGGGGACCTGAAGCTTTCTTT,CSVEIGGPEAFF
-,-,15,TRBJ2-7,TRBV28,TGTGCCAGCACTCCCCAAGTAAGCACCCTCGGTGGGCAGTACTTC,CASTPQVSTLGGQYF
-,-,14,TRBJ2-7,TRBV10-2,TGCGCCAGCAGACCCACGGGACACCCTTACGAGCAGTACTTC,CASRPTGHPYEQYF
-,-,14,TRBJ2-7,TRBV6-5,TGTGCCAGCAGCGATTCGACAGCCTCCTACGAGCAGTACTTC,CASSDSTASYEQYF
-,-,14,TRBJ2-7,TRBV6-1,TGTGCCAGCAGCCAGATCCAAGACTCCTACGAGCAGTACTTC,CASSQIQDSYEQYF
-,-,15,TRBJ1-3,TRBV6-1,TGTGCCAGCAGTAGCCGGGACAACTCTGGAAACACCATATATTTT,CASSSRDNSGNTIYF
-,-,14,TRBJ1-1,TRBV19,TGTGCCAGTAGTATAAAAGGACAGAGGACTGAAGCTTTCTTT,CASSIKGQRTEAFF
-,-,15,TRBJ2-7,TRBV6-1,TGTGCCAGCAGTGAAGCAGGGATGGGAGCCTACGAGCAGTACTTC,CASSEAGMGAYEQYF
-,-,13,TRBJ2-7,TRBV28,TGTGCCAGCAGTTTTCGACAGGTCCGCGAGCAGTACTTC,CASSFRQVREQYF
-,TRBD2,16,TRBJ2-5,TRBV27,TGTGCCAGCAGTTTATTTGCTAGCGGTAGTTGGGAGACCCAGTACTTC,CASSLFASGSWETQYF
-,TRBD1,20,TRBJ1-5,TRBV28,TGTGCCAGCAGTCCGACGCAAGGGACAGGGGTCCTCTCCTATAATCAGCCCCAGCATTTT,CASSPTQGTGVLSYNQPQHF
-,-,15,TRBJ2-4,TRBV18,TGTGCCAGCTCACCTCCGACAGGCTTCAAAAACATTCAGTACTTC,CASSPPTGFKNIQYF
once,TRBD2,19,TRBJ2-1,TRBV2,TGTGCCAGCAACCCCAACTTGGGGGAAATGATCGGGGGGTACAATGAGCAGTTCTTC,CASNPNLGEMIGGYNEQFF
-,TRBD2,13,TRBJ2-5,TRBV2,TGTGCCAGCAATGGACTAGAGGGGGAGACCCAGTACTTC,CASNGLEGETQYF
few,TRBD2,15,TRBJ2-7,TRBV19,TGTGCCAGTAGCCACCCTGGGCCTAGCGGCTACGAGCAGTACTTC,CASSHPGPSGYEQYF
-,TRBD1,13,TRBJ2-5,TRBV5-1,TGCGCCAGCAGCACAGGGGACCAAGAGACCCAGTACTTC,CASSTGDQETQYF
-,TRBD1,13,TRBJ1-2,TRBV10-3,TGTGCCATCAGTCCGGGACAGGGCTTAAGCTACACCTTC,CAISPGQGLSYTF
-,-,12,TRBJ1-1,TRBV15,TGTGCCACCAGCATTACGCGCCGTGAAGCTTTCTTT,CATSITRREAFF
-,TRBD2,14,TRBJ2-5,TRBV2,TGTGCCAGCAGTGAGTGGGGGGAGGGAGAGACCCAGTACTTC,CASSEWGEGETQYF
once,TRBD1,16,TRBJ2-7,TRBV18,TGTGCCAGCTCACCACGAGACAGGGCATTCGGAAACGAGCAGTACTTC,CASSPRDRAFGNEQYF